The present entry profiles one T cell receptor (beta chain) with its context. This clone's antigen is unknown. The junction departs from germline at one end; a sequencing error may be responsible. Each collaborating institution followed its own protocols to collect whole blood in K2EDTA tubes. For TCRbeta analysis, collaborators shipped samples as frozen whole blood, isolated PBMCs, or DNA extracted from either of those sample types. The data stem from a study of blood T cell repertoires in COVID-19 (dated by TCRdb to 2018 to 2020). A note on the overall study: The collaborator samples originated in the United States, Italy and Spain and spanned the acute and convalescent phases of COVID-19. The prospective study material was composed of cDNA or gDNA derived from T cells, B-cell-depleted T cells, or PBMCs. Nearly every sample came with metadata listing a de-identified subject ID, COVID-19 status, age in years and sex. Where HLA class I and class II types were available, the types were taken from metadata supplied by the sample provider, not from assay-based typing. The dataset comprised deeply sampled blood TCRbeta repertoires from subjects exposed to, actively infected with, or recovered from COVID-19. Samples were obtained from the ongoing ImmuneRACE study (first 160 participants) and from over 1,000 subjects provided by 6 global collaborators. The repertoires were released in a freely available public database intended as a resource for research on the immune response to SARS-CoV-2. Findings and caveats that apply to the study as a whole: How much clinical and demographic metadata was included differed by source and by participant, and the metadata was provided uncurated.

There are 13 amino acids in the CDR3, from cysteine to phenylalanine inclusive. Solely the CDR3 DNA is kept, with 39 bases framed from the first base. In the germline V gene (reference sequence), CDR1 corresponds to SSHAT and CDR2 to FNYEAQ. TCRbeta CDR3 regions were amplified from genomic DNA using the immunoSEQ Assay, a bias-controlled multiplex PCR. Per the authors' processing: Nucleated cell counts per sample were estimated from amplification of reference gene primers within the assay. To quantify the absolute abundance of each unique TCRbeta CDR3 rearrangement, sequence reads were collapsed and filtered. Productive Simpson clonality was computed per sample as the square root of Simpson's diversity index over productive rearrangements. TCRdb obtained this table from immuneACCESS and retained in-frame rearrangements with V and J assigned. These tables miss some clones; where compared with another copy, unresolved V genes account for less than half of the shortfall, and the remainder is unexplained. D and trimming were read from the DNA, whereas the V and J calls and clone size are those reported in that table. The sample includes fewer than 100,000 clones, with around 86% observed a single time. The top ten clonotypes cover 3.8% of the sample.

This clonotype was obtained from a man between 60 and 75 years old with acute or convalescent COVID-19. The chain is made from TRBV7-7 and TRBJ2-2; TRBD1 could be the D gene, as 6 bases match. The sequenced sample was peripheral blood. The nucleotides read TGTGCTAGCAGCCCAGGGGAAGGCGGGGAGCTGTTTTTT. Its protein is CASSPGEGGELFF.